This T cell receptor (beta chain) was retrieved from a study of cytomegalovirus exposure and HLA in healthy donors. The PCR made use of 60 Vbeta and 13 Jbeta primers. Only in-frame clones appear in the TCRdb table, and some are missing; sequencing was by immunoSEQ multiplex PCR. In the table there are roughly 180,000 clones, almost 85% of which are singletons. Germline-derived CDR1 and CDR2 are SGHRS and YFSETQ. V trimming: 4 bases; J trimming: 5 bases; junction bases outside the gene matches: 9. The CDR3 totals 15 residues. In the case of this clone: Its target is unknown.

Overall study results and limits: Presence/absence analyses assumed roughly uniform sequencing depth across donors.

The source is a girl aged 10-17 years in good health and CMV-seropositive. The chain links TRBV5-1 to TRBJ2-3, with TRBD1 identical over 8 bases. The specimen was PBMCs. This CDR3 is CASSPQGAPQDTQYF. CDR3 bases: TGCGCCAGCAGCCCTCAGGGGGCACCACAAGATACGCAGTATTTT.